Each of the 10 T cell receptor beta chains below was sequenced from the same sample in a study of T cells in Graves' hyperthyroidism and ophthalmopathy (dated by TCRdb to between 2018 and 2021). Library preparation employed multiplex PCR. The sequencer was an Illumina HiSeq 2000. Amplification of TCR beta CDR3 regions was carried out from RNA transcripts. For the first round of RT-PCR on the TCR CDR3, the HTBI primer set was used together with the Qiagen OneStep RT-PCR kit. In-frame beta chains were kept once TCRdb had trimmed the public reads at Q25 with fastp and called clones with MiXCR. Rows merge per CDR3 protein into single entries with the most common DNA and genes. This sample comprises just under 750,000 distinct CDR3 sequences, roughly 32% of them detected only once. Of the sample, around a third falls within the top ten clones. Material: blood. The source is a woman aged 40 to 55 with Graves' hyperthyroidism.

At least ten counts were recorded for this clonotype. The rearrangement joins TRBV7-8 to TRBJ2-5, with D perhaps TRBD2 (6 bases). CDR1 SGHVS and CDR2 FQNEAQ come from the germline V gene. V was shortened by 5 bases and J by 4 bases, with 17 bases between the two germline ends. The CDR3 runs to 15 residues. The chain's CDR3 is CASSRAGGSGETQYF. As DNA, the CDR3 is TGTGCCAGCAGCCGGGCCGGGGGTAGCGGAGAGACCCAGTACTTC.

J is TRBJ1-5 and V is TRBV29-1, with D unclear. CDR1 and CDR2 (germline): SQVTM, ANQGSEA. The CDR3 runs to 14 residues. V was cut by 4 bases and J by 0 bases, with 10 bases left in between. The CDR3 DNA follows: TGCAGCGTTGGTGTGGGTAATAGCAATCAGCCCCAGCATTTT. Translation gives CSVGVGNSNQPQHF.

This clonotype was seen repeatedly, ten times or more. The chain has TRBV7-9 and TRBJ2-7, with D maybe TRBD2 (5 bases). The CDR3 covers 13 residues. Deletions cut 3 bases from V and 5 bases from J, with 11 bases between. Germline V CDR1 and CDR2: SEHNR, FQNEAQ (reference sequence). The CDR3 DNA follows: TGTGCCAGCAGCTTTAGGCTCGGGGACGAGCAGTACTTC. Translating gives CASSFRLGDEQYF.

This rearrangement joins TRBV4-3 to TRBJ1-1; tentatively, D is TRBD1 (6 bases). V lost 0 bases to trimming and J lost 5 bases, with 19 bases between them. Germline V lookup: CDR1 LGHNA, CDR2 YSLEER. The CDR3 totals 17 residues. The CDR3 sequence: CASSQDGTGLLRTEAFF. Written as DNA, the CDR3 is TGCGCCAGCAGCCAAGATGGAACAGGGCTCCTGCGAACTGAAGCTTTCTTT.

The chain couples TRBV20-1 to TRBJ2-7, with 10 bases matching TRBD1. This CDR3 comprises 14 residues. CDR1 is DFQATT, CDR2 SNEGSKA, per germline (reference sequence). The J segment lost 3 bases and the V segment lost 1 base, leaving 3 bases of the junction unmatched. The CDR3 region has the DNA TGCAGTGCTAGAGGCGACAGGGGGCTCTACGAGCAGTACTTC. It encodes CSARGDRGLYEQYF.

This clonotype was recorded many times. The chain combines TRBV10-3 with TRBJ1-1; D remains unclear. V lost 2 bases to trimming and J lost 10 bases, with 14 bases between them. This CDR3 has 13 amino acids. CDR1 is ENHRY and CDR2 is SYGVKD in the germline V gene. The CDR3 sequence is CAISEGSTVIAFF. CDR3 nucleotide sequence: TGTGCCATCAGTGAGGGCTCCACGGTAATAGCTTTCTTT.

This clonotype was counted a few times. This sequence joins TRBV5-8 and TRBJ2-2; D is ambiguous. CDR3 length equals 14 residues. V was clipped by 2 bases and J by 6 bases, with 11 bases between them. CDR1 is SGHTS and CDR2 is YDEGEE in the germline V gene. This CDR3 reads CASSFSDEAGELFF. The DNA for the CDR3 is TGTGCCAGCAGCTTTTCGGATGAGGCCGGGGAGCTGTTTTTT.

The V and J genes are TRBV7-9 and TRBJ1-2, with 8 bases matching TRBD1. CDR3 size: 18 residues. The germline V gene has CDR1 SEHNR and CDR2 FQNEAQ (reference sequence). Germline trimming cut 2 bases from V and 4 bases from J; bases unmatched to any gene: 15. The CDR3 region has the DNA TGTGCCAGCAGCTTAAGGGACAGGAGGCCTCAGGGGGGCTATGGCTACACCTTC. Protein product: CASSLRDRRPQGGYGYTF.

This clonotype was counted only a few times. This could be a read error, since a much larger clone is one nucleotide away. The chain is built from TRBV6-2 or TRBV6-3 and TRBJ2-7; no reliable D call. CDR1 and CDR2 from the germline V gene are MNHEY and SVGEGT. CDR3 size: 11 residues. Trimming left V 6 bases short and J 3 bases short, with 6 bases between. The CDR3 coding sequence is TGTGCCAGCAGCCGACACTACGAGCAGTACTTC. Amino acid sequence: CASSRHYEQYF.

This clonotype was detected ten times or more. V and J are TRBV5-1 and TRBJ2-2, with D perhaps being TRBD1 or TRBD2 (5 bases each). The V end lost 4 bases, the J end lost 0 bases, and 10 bases lay between the germline ends. This CDR3 has 15 residues. Germline CDR1 is SGHRS and CDR2 is YFSETQ. In DNA form, the CDR3 reads TGCGCCAGCAGCCCCGGGACCGCGAACACCGGGGAGCTGTTTTTT. Translating it yields CASSPGTANTGELFF.